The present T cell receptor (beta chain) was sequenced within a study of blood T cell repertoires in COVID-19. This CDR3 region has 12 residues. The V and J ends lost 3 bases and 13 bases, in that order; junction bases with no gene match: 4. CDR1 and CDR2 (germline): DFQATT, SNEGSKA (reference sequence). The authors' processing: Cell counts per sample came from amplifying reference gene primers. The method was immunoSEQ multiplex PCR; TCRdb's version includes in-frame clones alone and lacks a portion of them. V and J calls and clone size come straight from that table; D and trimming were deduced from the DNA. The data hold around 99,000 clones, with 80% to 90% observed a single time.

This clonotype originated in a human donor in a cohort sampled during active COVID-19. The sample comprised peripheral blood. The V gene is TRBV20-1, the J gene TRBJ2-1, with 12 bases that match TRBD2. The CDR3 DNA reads TGCAGTGCTAGTGCTAGCGGGAGGGTACAGTTCTTC. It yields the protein CSASASGRVQFF.